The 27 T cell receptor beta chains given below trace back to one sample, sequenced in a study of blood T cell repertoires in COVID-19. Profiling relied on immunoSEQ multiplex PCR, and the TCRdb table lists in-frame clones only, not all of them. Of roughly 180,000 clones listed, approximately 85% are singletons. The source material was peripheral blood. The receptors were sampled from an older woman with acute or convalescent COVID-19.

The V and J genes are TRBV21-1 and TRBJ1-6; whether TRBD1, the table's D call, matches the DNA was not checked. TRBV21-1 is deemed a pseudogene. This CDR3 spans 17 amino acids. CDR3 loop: CASSPELDSSYNSPLHF. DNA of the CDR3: TGTGCCAGCAGCCCCGAGCTCGACAGCTCCTATAATTCACCCCTCCACTTT.

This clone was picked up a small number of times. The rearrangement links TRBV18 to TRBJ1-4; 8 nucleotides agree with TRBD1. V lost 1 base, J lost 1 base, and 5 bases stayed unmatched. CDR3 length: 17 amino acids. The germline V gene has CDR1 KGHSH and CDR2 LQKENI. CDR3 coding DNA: TGTGCCAGCTCACCACGTAACAGGGGGGGAACTAATGAAAAACTGTTTTTT. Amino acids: CASSPRNRGGTNEKLFF.

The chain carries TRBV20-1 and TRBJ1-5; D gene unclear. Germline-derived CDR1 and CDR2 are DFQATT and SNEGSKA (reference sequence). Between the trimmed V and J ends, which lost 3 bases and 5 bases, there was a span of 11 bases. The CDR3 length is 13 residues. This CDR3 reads CSASAGVDQPQHF. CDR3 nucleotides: TGCAGTGCTAGTGCAGGTGTGGATCAGCCCCAGCATTTT.

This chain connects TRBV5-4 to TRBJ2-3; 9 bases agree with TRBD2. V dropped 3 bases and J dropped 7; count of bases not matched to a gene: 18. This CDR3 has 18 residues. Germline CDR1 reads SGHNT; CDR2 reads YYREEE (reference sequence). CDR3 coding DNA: TGTGCCAGCAGCTGGAAAATAATTCTAGCGGGACGTCATTATACGCAGTATTTT. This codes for CASSWKIILAGRHYTQYF.

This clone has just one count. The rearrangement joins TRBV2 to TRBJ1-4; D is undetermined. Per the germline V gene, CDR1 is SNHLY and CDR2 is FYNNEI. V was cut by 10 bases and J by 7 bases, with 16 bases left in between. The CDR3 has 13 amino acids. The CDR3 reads CATTQRVAEKLFF. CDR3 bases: TGTGCCACCACCCAGAGGGTAGCTGAAAAACTGTTTTTT.

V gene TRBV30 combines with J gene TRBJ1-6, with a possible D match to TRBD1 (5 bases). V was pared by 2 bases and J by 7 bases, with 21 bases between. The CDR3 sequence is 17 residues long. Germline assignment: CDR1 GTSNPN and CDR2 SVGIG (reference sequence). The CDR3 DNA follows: TGTGCCTGGAGTTCCCGGGGAGGGGTAGGTTCCAATTCACCCCTCCACTTT. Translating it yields CAWSSRGGVGSNSPLHF.

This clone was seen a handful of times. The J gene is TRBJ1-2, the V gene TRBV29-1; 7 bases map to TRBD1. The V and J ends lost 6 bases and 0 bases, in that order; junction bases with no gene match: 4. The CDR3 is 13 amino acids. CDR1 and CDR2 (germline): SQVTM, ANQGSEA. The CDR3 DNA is TGCAGCGTACGACAGGGACCTAACTATGGCTACACCTTC. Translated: CSVRQGPNYGYTF.

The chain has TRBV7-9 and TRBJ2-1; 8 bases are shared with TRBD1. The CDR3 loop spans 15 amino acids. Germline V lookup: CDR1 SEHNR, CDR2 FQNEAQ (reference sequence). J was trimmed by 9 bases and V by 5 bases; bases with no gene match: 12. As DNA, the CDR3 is TGTGCCAGCAGCCAGACAGGGGTGCTTGGGGGTGAGCAGTTCTTC. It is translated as CASSQTGVLGGEQFF.

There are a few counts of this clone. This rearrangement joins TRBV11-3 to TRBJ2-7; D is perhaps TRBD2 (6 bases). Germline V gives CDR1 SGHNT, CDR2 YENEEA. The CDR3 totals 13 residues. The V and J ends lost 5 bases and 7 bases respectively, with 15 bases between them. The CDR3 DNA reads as TGTGCCAGCAGCAGGGACTCTACTGGGGAGCAGTACTTC. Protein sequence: CASSRDSTGEQYF.

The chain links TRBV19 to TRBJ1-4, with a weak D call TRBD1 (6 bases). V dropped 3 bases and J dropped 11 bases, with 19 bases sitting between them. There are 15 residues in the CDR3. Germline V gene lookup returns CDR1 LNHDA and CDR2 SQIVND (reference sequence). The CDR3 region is CASSMGWTEIGKLFF. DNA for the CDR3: TGTGCCAGTAGTATGGGCTGGACAGAGATCGGGAAACTGTTTTTT.

This CDR3 reads CASSLGAVLGGANVLTF. CDR3 coding DNA: TGTGCCAGCAGCTTAGGGGCTGTGTTAGGTGGGGCCAACGTCCTGACTTTC. The chain carries TRBV7-9 and TRBJ2-6; D is undetermined. Germline V gene lookup returns CDR1 SEHNR and CDR2 FQNEAQ (reference sequence). V was shortened by 1 base and J by 3 bases, with 13 bases between the two germline ends. This CDR3 has 17 amino acids.

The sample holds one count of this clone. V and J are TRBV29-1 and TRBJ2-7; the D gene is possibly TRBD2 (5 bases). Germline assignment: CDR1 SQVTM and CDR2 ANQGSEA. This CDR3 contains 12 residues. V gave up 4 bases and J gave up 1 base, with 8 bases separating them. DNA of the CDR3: TGCAGCGTTGCGGAGGTTTCCTACGAGCAGTACTTC. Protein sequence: CSVAEVSYEQYF.

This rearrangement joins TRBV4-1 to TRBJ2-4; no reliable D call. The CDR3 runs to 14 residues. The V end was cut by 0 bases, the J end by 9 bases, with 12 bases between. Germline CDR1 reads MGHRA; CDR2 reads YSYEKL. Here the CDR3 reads CASSQDLVSSIQYF. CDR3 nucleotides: TGCGCCAGCAGCCAAGATCTCGTTAGTAGCATTCAGTACTTC.

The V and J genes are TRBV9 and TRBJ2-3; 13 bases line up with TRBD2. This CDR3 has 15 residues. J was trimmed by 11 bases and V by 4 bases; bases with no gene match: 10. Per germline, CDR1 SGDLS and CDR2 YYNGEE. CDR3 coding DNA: TGTGCCAGCAGCCCCCGGACTAGCGGGAGTGTAGAGCAGTATTTT. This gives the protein CASSPRTSGSVEQYF.

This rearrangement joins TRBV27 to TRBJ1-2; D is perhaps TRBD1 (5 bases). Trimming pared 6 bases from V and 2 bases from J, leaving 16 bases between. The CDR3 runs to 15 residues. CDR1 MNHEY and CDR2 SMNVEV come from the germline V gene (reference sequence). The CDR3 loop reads CASSPWGRVNYGYTF. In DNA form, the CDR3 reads TGTGCCAGCAGCCCGTGGGGCAGAGTAAACTATGGCTACACCTTC.

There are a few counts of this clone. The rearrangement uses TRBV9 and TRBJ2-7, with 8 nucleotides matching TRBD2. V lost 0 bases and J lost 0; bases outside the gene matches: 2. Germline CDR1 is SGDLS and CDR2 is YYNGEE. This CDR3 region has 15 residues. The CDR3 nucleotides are TGTGCCAGCAGCGTAGCTAGCGGGCCCTCCTACGAGCAGTACTTC. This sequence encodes CASSVASGPSYEQYF.

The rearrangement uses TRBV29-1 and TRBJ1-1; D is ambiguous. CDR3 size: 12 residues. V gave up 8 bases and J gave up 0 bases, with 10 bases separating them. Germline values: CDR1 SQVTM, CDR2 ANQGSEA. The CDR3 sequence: CSTQTVNTEAFF. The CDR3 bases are TGCAGCACCCAGACTGTGAACACTGAAGCTTTCTTT.

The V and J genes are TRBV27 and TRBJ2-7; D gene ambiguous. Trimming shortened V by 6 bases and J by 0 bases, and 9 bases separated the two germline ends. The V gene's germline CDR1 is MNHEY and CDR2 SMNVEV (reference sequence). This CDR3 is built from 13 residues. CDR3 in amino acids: CASRTGNSYEQYF. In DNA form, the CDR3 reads TGTGCCAGCAGGACGGGTAACTCCTACGAGCAGTACTTC.

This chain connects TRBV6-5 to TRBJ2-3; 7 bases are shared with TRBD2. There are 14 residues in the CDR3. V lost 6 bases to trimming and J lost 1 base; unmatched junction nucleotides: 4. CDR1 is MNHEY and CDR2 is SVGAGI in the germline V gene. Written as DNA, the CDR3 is TGTGCCAGCAGGCGGACTAGTGGCACAGATACGCAGTATTTT. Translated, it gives CASRRTSGTDTQYF.

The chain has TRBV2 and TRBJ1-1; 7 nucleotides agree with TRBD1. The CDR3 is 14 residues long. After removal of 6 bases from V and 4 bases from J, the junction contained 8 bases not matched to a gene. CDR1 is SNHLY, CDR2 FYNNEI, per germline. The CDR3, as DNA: TGTGCCAGCAGCAAAGACAGGGATCGCACTGAAGCTTTCTTT. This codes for CASSKDRDRTEAFF.

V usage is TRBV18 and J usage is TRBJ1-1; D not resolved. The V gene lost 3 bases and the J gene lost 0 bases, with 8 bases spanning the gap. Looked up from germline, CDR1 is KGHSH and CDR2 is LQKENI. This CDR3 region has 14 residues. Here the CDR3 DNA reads TGTGCCAGCTCACCGGAGATAATGAACACTGAAGCTTTCTTT. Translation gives CASSPEIMNTEAFF.

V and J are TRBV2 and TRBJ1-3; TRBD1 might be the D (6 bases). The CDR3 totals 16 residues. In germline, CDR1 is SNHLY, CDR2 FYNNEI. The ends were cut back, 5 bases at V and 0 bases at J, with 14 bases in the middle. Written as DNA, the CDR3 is TGTGCCAGCAGTCCCCGGACAGCCAACTCTGGAAACACCATATATTTT. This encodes CASSPRTANSGNTIYF.

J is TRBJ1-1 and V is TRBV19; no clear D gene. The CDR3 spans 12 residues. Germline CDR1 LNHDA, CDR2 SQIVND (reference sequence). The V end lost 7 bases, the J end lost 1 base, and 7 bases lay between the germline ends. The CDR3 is CASKRQNTEAFF. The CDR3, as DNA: TGTGCCAGTAAGCGGCAGAACACTGAAGCTTTCTTT.

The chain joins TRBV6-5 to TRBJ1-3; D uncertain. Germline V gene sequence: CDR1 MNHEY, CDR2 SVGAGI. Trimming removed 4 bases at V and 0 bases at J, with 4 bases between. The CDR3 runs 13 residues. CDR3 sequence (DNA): TGTGCCAGCAGTTTAGTCTCTGGAAACACCATATATTTT. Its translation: CASSLVSGNTIYF.

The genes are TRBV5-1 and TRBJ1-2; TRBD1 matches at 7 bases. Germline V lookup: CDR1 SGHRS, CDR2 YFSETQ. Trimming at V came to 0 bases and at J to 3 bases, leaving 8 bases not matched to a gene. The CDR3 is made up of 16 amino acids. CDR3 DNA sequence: TGCGCCAGCAGCTTGGAGGCAGGGGGTATCGACTATGGCTACACCTTC. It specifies CASSLEAGGIDYGYTF.

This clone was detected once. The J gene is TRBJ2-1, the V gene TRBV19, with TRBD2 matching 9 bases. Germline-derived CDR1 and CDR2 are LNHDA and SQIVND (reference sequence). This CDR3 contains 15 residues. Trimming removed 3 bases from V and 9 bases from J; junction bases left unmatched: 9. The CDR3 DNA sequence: TGTGCCAGTAGTATTCTCGGGCTAGCGGGATCTGAGCAGTTCTTC. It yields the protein CASSILGLAGSEQFF.

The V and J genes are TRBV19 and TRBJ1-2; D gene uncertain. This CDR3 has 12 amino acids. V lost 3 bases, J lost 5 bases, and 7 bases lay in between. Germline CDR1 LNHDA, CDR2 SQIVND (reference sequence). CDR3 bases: TGTGCCAGTAGTATGCTAGTTTATGGCTACACCTTC. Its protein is CASSMLVYGYTF.